This entry lists 7 T cell receptor beta chains sequenced from one sample in a study of blood T cell repertoires in COVID-19. Profiled with immunoSEQ multiplex PCR; TCRdb holds only in-frame clones, not every one. The table has roughly 140,000 clones, roughly 90% seen once. Input material: PBMCs or T cells enriched from blood (not recorded which). The receptors were gathered from a woman younger than 45 with acute COVID-19.

The CDR3 loop is CASSQDMGQGHQPQHF. The CDR3 DNA is TGCGCCAGCAGCCAAGATATGGGACAGGGCCATCAGCCCCAGCATTTT. This chain uses TRBV4-3 with TRBJ1-5, with TRBD1 matching over 9 bases. Trimming took 0 bases from V and 5 from J; bases not matched to a gene: 5. Germline V gene data show CDR1 as LGHNA and CDR2 as YSLEER. The CDR3 contains 16 residues.

With respect to this clone: At the DNA level, this CDR3 is encoded by other sequences in the same sample as well. The chain combines TRBV7-2 with TRBJ2-1, with 7 bases lining up with TRBD2. The CDR3 runs to 15 residues. Losses at the gene ends were 1 base for V and 4 bases for J; bases not matched to a gene: 4. Germline CDR1 reads SGHTA; CDR2 reads FQGNSA. The DNA of the CDR3 is TGTGCCAGCAGCTTAGGTGGCGGGAGTTACAATGAGCAGTTCTTC. Translation gives CASSLGGGSYNEQFF.

This sequence joins TRBV7-2 and TRBJ1-6; D uncertain. This CDR3 region has 17 residues. Germline V gene data show CDR1 as SGHTA and CDR2 as FQGNSA. V shed 0 bases and J shed 7 bases, with 16 bases lying between them. The CDR3 sequence: CASSLAVVNLKNSPLHF. The CDR3 nucleotides read TGTGCCAGCAGCTTAGCCGTGGTAAACCTAAAGAATTCACCCCTCCACTTT. Looking up the rest from reference TRBV7-2 and TRBJ1-6 gives the full variable domain: GAGVSQSPSNKVTEKGKDVELRCDPISGHTALYWYRQSLGQGLEFLIYFQGNSAPDKSGLPSDRFSAERTGGSVSTLTIQRTQQEDSAVYLCASSLAVVNLKNSPLHFGNGTRLTVT.

The chain links TRBV28 to TRBJ2-1; D perhaps matches TRBD1 (7 bases). The CDR3 is 15 residues long. Trimming removed 8 bases at V and 12 bases at J, with 26 bases between. Germline CDR1 is MDHEN and CDR2 is SYDVKM. The CDR3 sequence is CASGRAGQSRAGQFF. CDR3 nucleotides: TGTGCCAGCGGAAGGGCGGGACAGTCGAGGGCGGGGCAGTTCTTC.

The V and J genes are TRBV7-8 and TRBJ2-4; tentative D call: TRBD1 (6 bases). Germline CDR1 SGHVS, CDR2 FQNEAQ. V was trimmed by 4 bases and J by 4 bases, leaving 11 bases between them. The CDR3 is made up of 14 amino acids. CDR3 coding DNA: TGTGCCAGCAGCTCGACAGGTGATAAAAACATTCAGTACTTC. Translation gives CASSSTGDKNIQYF.

Concerning this clone itself: Other DNA sequences in this sample translate to the same CDR3. This chain connects TRBV12-3 or TRBV12-4 to TRBJ1-2; 7 nucleotides line up with TRBD1. The CDR3 has 12 amino acids. The J segment lost 8 bases and the V segment lost 5 bases, leaving 5 bases of the junction unmatched. The CDR3 region is CASSGNRGGYTF. CDR3 nucleotides: TGTGCCAGCAGTGGGAACAGGGGCGGCTACACCTTC.

The J gene is TRBJ2-6, the V gene TRBV28, with D unresolved. Between the trimmed V and J ends, which lost 2 bases and 1 base, there was a span of 6 bases. CDR3 length equals 15 residues. Germline CDR1 MDHEN, CDR2 SYDVKM. CDR3 sequence (DNA): TGTGCCAGCAGTTTAGGCAGGTCTGGGGCCAACGTCCTGACTTTC. It yields the protein CASSLGRSGANVLTF.